The rows below give T cell receptor beta chains drawn from one sample of a study of blood T cells in healthy people across ages. TCRdb reprocessed the 5' RACE reads via MiXCR and lists one record per CDR3 protein. The data contain about 800,000 distinct CDR3 sequences, about half of them singletons. Sequencing was carried out using blood. The source is a man at least 80 years old in good health. Both conserved end residues are part of each CDR3.

J gene | V gene | CDR3 protein
. | TRBV20-1 | CSARGGGKSSEQYF
TRBJ1-3 | TRBV28 | CASSAGRVGNTIYF
TRBJ2-1 | TRBV12-3/TRBV12-4 | CASSFYSGRDNEQFF
TRBJ2-1 | TRBV14 | CASSPGLNNEQFF
TRBJ2-7 | TRBV5-1 | CASSESGTGDYEQYF
TRBJ1-6 | TRBV6-5 | CASSYAGGNSPLHF
TRBJ2-7 | TRBV28 | CASRGTSGSDEQYF
TRBJ2-7 | TRBV7-2 | CASSLAGGWKNDYEQYF
TRBJ2-1 | TRBV11-3 | CASSITPGSNEQFF
TRBJ1-2 | TRBV20-1 | CSARPGSGSYGYTF
TRBJ1-4 | TRBV20-1 | CSARPRRGMRDEKLFF
TRBJ2-1 | TRBV7-2 | CASSLVEGVRVEQFF
. | TRBV24-1 | CATSDKLTSGQETQYF
TRBJ1-2 | TRBV29-1 | CSVGQGADYGYTF
TRBJ1-5 | TRBV5-6 | CASSLERGPINQPQHF
TRBJ2-2 | TRBV5-1 | CASSSLTRRTGELFF
TRBJ2-3 | TRBV5-4 | CASRRERKHTQYF
TRBJ1-5 | TRBV27 | CASSPWTGRRGNQPQHF
TRBJ1-6 | TRBV12-3/TRBV12-4 | CASSGHGGNSPLHF
TRBJ2-7 | TRBV20-1 | CSARDAQGNYEQYF
TRBJ2-7 | TRBV2 | CASSEAGTAEQYF
TRBJ2-2 | TRBV5-1 | CASSLSTDTGELFF
TRBJ1-6 | TRBV20-1 | CSAPKGRKTGSPLHF
. | TRBV20-1 | CSAKPLYGTHNEQYF
TRBJ2-7 | TRBV21-1 | CASSTYGLAGGHLVYEQYF
TRBJ2-5 | TRBV20-1 | CSAVRREYFQETQYF
TRBJ2-1 | TRBV3-1 | CASSQVGSGKVYNEQFF
TRBJ2-1 | TRBV18 | CASSPIPGSDNEQFF
TRBJ2-6 | TRBV6-5 | CASSEGTAGANILTF
. | TRBV5-1 | CASTAGGQGYYEQYF
TRBJ2-1 | TRBV15 | CATSREGYEQFF
TRBJ2-1 | TRBV9 | CASSVGRGYGKGETQFF
TRBJ2-4 | TRBV12-3/TRBV12-4 | CASSLPYSGRRVNIQYF
TRBJ2-1 | TRBV3-1 | CASSPPGGAMGFF
TRBJ1-1 | TRBV11-2 | CASAPPRREAFF
. | TRBV6-6 | CASSYSRQGTYEQYF
TRBJ2-5 | TRBV5-1 | CASSFGWAGETQYF
TRBJ2-3 | TRBV2 | CASSVATSGERNTQYF
TRBJ2-7 | TRBV7-9 | CASTRGDNEQYF
TRBJ1-3 | TRBV4-2 | CASSHVGRNSGNTIYF
TRBJ2-3 | TRBV12-3/TRBV12-4 | CASSLSRGSDFTGTDTQYF
TRBJ2-1 | TRBV6-2/TRBV6-3 | CASSYARPNEQFF
TRBJ2-3 | TRBV12-3/TRBV12-4 | CASSSRGYTQYF
TRBJ1-4 | TRBV4-2 | CASSQDVGGDEKLFF
TRBJ2-6 | TRBV10-3 | CAISGGQSTGANVLTF
TRBJ2-3 | TRBV12-3/TRBV12-4 | CASRGGLAGDPDTQYF
TRBJ2-7 | TRBV3-1 | CASSPTAGGPYEQYF
TRBJ2-3 | TRBV4-1 | CASSQDPGAGGADTQYF
TRBJ2-1 | TRBV18 | CASSPRDRGKSDYNEQFF
TRBJ2-3 | TRBV7-9 | CASSLGAQRTSTDTQYF
TRBJ1-2 | TRBV7-8 | CASSLGGDGGYTF